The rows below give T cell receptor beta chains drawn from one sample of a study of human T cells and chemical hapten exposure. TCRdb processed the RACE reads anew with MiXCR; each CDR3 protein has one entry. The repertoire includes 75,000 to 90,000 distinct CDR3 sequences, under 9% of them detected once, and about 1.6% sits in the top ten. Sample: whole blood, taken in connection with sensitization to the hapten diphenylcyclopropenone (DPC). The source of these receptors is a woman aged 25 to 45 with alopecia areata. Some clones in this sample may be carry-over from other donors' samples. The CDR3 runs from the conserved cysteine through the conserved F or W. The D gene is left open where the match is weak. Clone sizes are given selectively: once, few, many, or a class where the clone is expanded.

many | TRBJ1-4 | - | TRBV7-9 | TGTGCCAGCAGCTTATTATTCCAGGGGAAAGAAAAACTGTTTTTT | CASSLLFQGKEKLFF
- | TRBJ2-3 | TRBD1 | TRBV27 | TGTGCCAGCAGTGCGTACAGGGGGCGCACAGATACGCAGTATTTT | CASSAYRGRTDTQYF
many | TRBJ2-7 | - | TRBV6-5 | TGTGCCAGCAGCTCAACCACTAGGACGGGCTACGAGCAGTACTTC | CASSSTTRTGYEQYF
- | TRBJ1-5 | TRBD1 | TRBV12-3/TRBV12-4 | TGTGCCAGCAGTGCGGACAGGGCGGGTCAGCCCCAGCATTTT | CASSADRAGQPQHF
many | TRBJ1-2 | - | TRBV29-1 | TGCAGCGTTGAACTTCTAGCCCGTACTGGCTACACCTTC | CSVELLARTGYTF
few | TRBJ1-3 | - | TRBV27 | TGTGCCAGCAGTTCCTACTCACCTGGAAACACCATATATTTT | CASSSYSPGNTIYF
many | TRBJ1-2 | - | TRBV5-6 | TGTGCCAGCAGCTTTGGGGGGGGTCCCGGCAACTATGGCTACACCTTC | CASSFGGGPGNYGYTF
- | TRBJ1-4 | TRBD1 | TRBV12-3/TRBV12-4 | TGTGCCAGCAGTCCCGGGGGACAGAATGAAAAACTGTTTTTT | CASSPGGQNEKLFF
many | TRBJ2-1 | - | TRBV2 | TGTGCCAGCAGGACCCTTGGGGGGGGGGCTTCTGAGCAGTTCTTC | CASRTLGGGASEQFF
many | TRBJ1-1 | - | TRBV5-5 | TGTGCCAGCAGCTTGGCGGAACGGCAGAACACTGAAGCTTTCTTT | CASSLAERQNTEAFF
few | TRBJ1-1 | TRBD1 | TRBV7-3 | TGTGCCAGCAGCCTAGGGGACAGGCCGAACACTGAAGCTTTCTTT | CASSLGDRPNTEAFF
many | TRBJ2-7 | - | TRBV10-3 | TGTGCCATCAGTGAGTCGGGGTCCGTATCCTACGAGCAGTACTTC | CAISESGSVSYEQYF
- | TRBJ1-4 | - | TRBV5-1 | TGCGCCAGCAGCTTGGCCGCGGGCACTAATGAAAAACTGTTTTTT | CASSLAAGTNEKLFF
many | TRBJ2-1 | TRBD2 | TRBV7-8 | TGTGCCAGCAGCTTGGGGACTAGTCAGTACAATGAGCAGTTCTTC | CASSLGTSQYNEQFF
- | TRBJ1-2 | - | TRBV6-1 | TGTGCCAGCACTCCGGACGGGGGCTATGGCTACACCTTC | CASTPDGGYGYTF
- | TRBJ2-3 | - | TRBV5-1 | TGCGCCAGCAGCTTGGGGAGGATCCGAATTAGCCCCTTCACAGATACGCAGTATTTT | CASSLGRIRISPFTDTQYF
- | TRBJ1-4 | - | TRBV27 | TGTGCCAGCAGTCCGCTACAGGGAAAGACTGAAAAACTGTTTTTT | CASSPLQGKTEKLFF
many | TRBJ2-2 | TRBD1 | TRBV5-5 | TGTGCCAGCAGCCCGGGACAGAGACACACCGGGGAGCTGTTTTTT | CASSPGQRHTGELFF
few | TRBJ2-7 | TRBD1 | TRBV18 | TGTGCCAGCTCACCATACAGGGGCGAGCAGTACTTC | CASSPYRGEQYF
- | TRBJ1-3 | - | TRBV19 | TGTGCCACCACGGCCCGGGGGCGCTCTGGAAACACCATATATTTT | CATTARGRSGNTIYF
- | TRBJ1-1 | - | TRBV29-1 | TGCAGCGTGGGAGGGGGGGAGGGGAACACTGAAGCTTTCTTT | CSVGGGEGNTEAFF
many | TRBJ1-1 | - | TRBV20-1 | TGCAGTGCTACAAATACAGGGAACACTGAAGCTTTCTTT | CSATNTGNTEAFF
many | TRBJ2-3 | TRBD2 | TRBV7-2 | TGTGCCAGCAGCTTAGGGCTAGCGGGGATCGGAGATACGCAGTATTTT | CASSLGLAGIGDTQYF
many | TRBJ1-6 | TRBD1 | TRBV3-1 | TGTGCCAGCAGCCACAGGGGGCGGGGATCACCCCTCCACTTT | CASSHRGRGSPLHF
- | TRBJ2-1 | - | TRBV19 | TGTGCCAGTAGTATCAGGGTCCAGGTCAATGAGCAGTTCTTC | CASSIRVQVNEQFF
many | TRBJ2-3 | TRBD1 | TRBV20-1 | TGCAGTGCTAGGATGGACAGGGGGTTCGATACGCAGTATTTT | CSARMDRGFDTQYF
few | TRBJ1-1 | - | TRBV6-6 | TGTGCCAGCAGTTACAGTACTGGGAAAAACACTGAAGCTTTCTTT | CASSYSTGKNTEAFF
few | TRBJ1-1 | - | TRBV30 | TGTGCCTGGAGTTCCCGTCGGGGAAGGGAAGCTTTCTTT | CAWSSRRGREAFF
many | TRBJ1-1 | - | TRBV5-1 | TGCGCCAGCAGCCGAGGATTGAACACTGAAGCTTTCTTT | CASSRGLNTEAFF
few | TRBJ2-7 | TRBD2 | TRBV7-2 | TGTGCCAGCAGTTTAAGGGCTAGCGGGGTCTACGAGCAGTACTTC | CASSLRASGVYEQYF
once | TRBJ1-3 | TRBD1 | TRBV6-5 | TGTGCCAGCAGTACCCAGGGGGCTGGAAACACCATATATTTT | CASSTQGAGNTIYF
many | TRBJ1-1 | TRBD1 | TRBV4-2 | TGTGCCAGCAGCCAAGGACAGGGCGTAGGGAACACTGAAGCTTTCTTT | CASSQGQGVGNTEAFF
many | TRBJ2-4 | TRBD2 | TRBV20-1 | TGCAGTGCTAGAGATAGGGGGACTAGCGGGAAAAACATTCAGTACTTC | CSARDRGTSGKNIQYF
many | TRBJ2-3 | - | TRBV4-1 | TGCGCCAGCAGCCAAGATACGACAGATACGCAGTATTTT | CASSQDTTDTQYF
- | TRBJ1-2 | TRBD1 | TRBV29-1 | TGCAGCGCCCGACGGACAGGGAATAACTATGGCTACACCTTC | CSARRTGNNYGYTF
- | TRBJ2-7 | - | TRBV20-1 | TGCAGTGCTAGGGCGTTGGACCTAGGACACTACGAGCAGTACTTC | CSARALDLGHYEQYF
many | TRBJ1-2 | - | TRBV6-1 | TGTGCCAGCAGTGACAACCCCCGGACCCGCTATGGCTACACCTTC | CASSDNPRTRYGYTF
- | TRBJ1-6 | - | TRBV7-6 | TGTGCCAGCAGCGCGACAGACGATAATTCACCCCTCCACTTT | CASSATDDNSPLHF
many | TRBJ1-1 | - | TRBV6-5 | TGTGCCAGCAGCCGAATGAACACTGAAGCTTTCTTT | CASSRMNTEAFF
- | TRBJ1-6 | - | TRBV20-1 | TGCAGTGCTAGCCCCCCAGGGGCCAGCTCCTATAATTCACCCCTCCACTTT | CSASPPGASSYNSPLHF
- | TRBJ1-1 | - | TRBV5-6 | TGTGCCAGCAGCTGGGGCCCCACAGGAAACACTGAAGCTTTCTTT | CASSWGPTGNTEAFF